A single sample is the source of the 18 T cell receptor beta chains below, sequenced in a study of beta chain features in type 1 diabetes. Study results and caveats: Researchers report that Type 1 diabetes patients had moderately but significantly shorter TCRB CDR3s across all four CD4+ subsets.

Their antigens are not known. The sequenced template was cDNA made from the entire isolated RNA. Data came from immunoSEQ multiplex PCR; TCRdb stores just in-frame clones and leaves some out. Of 600,000 to 750,000 clones listed, 12% are singletons. Sequenced: naive CD4+ T cells from blood. The receptors originated from a man aged 25 to 40 with type 1 diabetes.

This clone was seen a few times. The chain combines TRBV7-9 with TRBJ1-5, with TRBD1 identical over 7 bases. The CDR3 consists of 17 residues. Germline trimming cut 1 base from V and 2 bases from J; bases unmatched to any gene: 8. Per germline, CDR1 SEHNR and CDR2 FQNEAQ (reference sequence). CDR3 bases: TGTGCCAGCAGCTTAGGGACAGGACCTACGCGCAATCAGCCCCAGCATTTT. It translates to CASSLGTGPTRNQPQHF.

The chain links TRBV7-8 to TRBJ1-3, with 7 bases lining up with TRBD1. V gave up 6 bases and J gave up 2 bases; unmatched junction bases: 4. Per the germline V gene, CDR1 is SGHVS and CDR2 is FQNEAQ. The CDR3 consists of 14 residues. In DNA, the CDR3 is TGTGCCAGCAGGCCCCAGGGGGCTGGAAACACCATATATTTT. Translated, it gives CASRPQGAGNTIYF. Combining the CDR3 with reference TRBV7-8 and TRBJ1-3 gives the whole variable domain GAGVSQSPRYKVAKRGQDVALRCDPISGHVSLFWYQQALGQGPEFLTYFQNEAQLDKSGLPSDRFFAERPEGSVSTLKIQRTQQEDSAVYLCASRPQGAGNTIYFGEGSWLTVV.

This chain links TRBV28 with TRBJ2-1; 7 bases are shared with TRBD1. The length of the CDR3 is 14 residues. Germline V gives CDR1 MDHEN, CDR2 SYDVKM. J was trimmed by 8 bases and V by 4 bases; bases with no gene match: 8. The CDR3 protein is CASSYRQGLDEQFF. CDR3 coding DNA: TGTGCCAGCAGTTACCGACAGGGTCTCGATGAGCAGTTCTTC.

The rearrangement links TRBV27 to TRBJ2-7; possible D gene TRBD2, 6 bases. The CDR3 covers 12 residues. V dropped 5 bases and J dropped 5 bases, with 10 bases sitting between them. The V gene's germline CDR1 is MNHEY and CDR2 SMNVEV (reference sequence). This CDR3 is CASSGGTDEQYF. The CDR3 region has the DNA TGTGCCAGCAGTGGGGGGACCGACGAGCAGTACTTC.

This clone was seen only a few times. The CDR3 DNA follows: TGTGCCAGCAGTGATAGTCCGATAATAGGTTCACCCCTCCACTTT. Translating it yields CASSDSPIIGSPLHF. This chain joins TRBV27 and TRBJ1-6, with no clear D. The germline V gene encodes CDR1 MNHEY and CDR2 SMNVEV (reference sequence). The CDR3 runs 15 residues. V lost 5 bases and J 9 bases, leaving 17 bases between the germline ends.

The table lists this clone with a few counts. The rearrangement uses TRBV2 and TRBJ1-2; 11 bases map to TRBD1. The CDR3 contains 14 residues. Germline values: CDR1 SNHLY, CDR2 FYNNEI. Trimming at V came to 6 bases and at J to 5 bases, leaving 5 bases not matched to a gene. The CDR3, as DNA: TGTGCCAGCAGACTCGGACAGGGGGCATATGGCTACACCTTC. This codes for CASRLGQGAYGYTF.

This clone was observed a handful of times. This rearrangement joins TRBV7-2 to TRBJ2-5, with 8 bases identical to TRBD2. The CDR3 length is 16 residues. Unmatched junction bases numbered 5, after V lost 0 bases and J lost 2 bases. CDR1 and CDR2 from the germline V gene are SGHTA and FQGNSA. The CDR3 region is CASSLAPGGIQETQYF. DNA of the CDR3: TGTGCCAGCAGCTTAGCCCCGGGGGGGATTCAAGAGACCCAGTACTTC.

This clone was seen a handful of times. V usage is TRBV5-1 and J usage is TRBJ2-1; TRBD1 is a possible D gene (6 bases). The CDR3 has 14 amino acids. With 0 bases removed from V and 7 bases from J, the gap between germline ends came to 11 bases. Germline CDR1 is SGHRS and CDR2 is YFSETQ. In nucleotides, the CDR3 is TGCGCCAGCAGCTTGGCTACAGGGCAGAATGAGCAGTTCTTC. Its protein is CASSLATGQNEQFF.

The chain has TRBV2 and TRBJ1-2, with 12 nucleotides matching TRBD1. V trimming: 7 bases; J trimming: 4 bases; junction bases outside the gene matches: 13. Germline values: CDR1 SNHLY, CDR2 FYNNEI. CDR3 length equals 17 residues. The CDR3, as DNA: TGTGCCAGCACCAAAGGGACAGGGGGCACCATCTCCTATGGCTACACCTTC. Its protein is CASTKGTGGTISYGYTF. The entire variable domain, with the rest obtained from reference TRBV2 and TRBJ1-2, is as follows: EPEVTQTPSHQVTQMGQEVILRCVPISNHLYFYWYRQILGQKVEFLVSFYNNEISEKSEIFDDQFSVERPDGSNFTLKIRSTKLEDSAMYFCASTKGTGGTISYGYTFGSGTRLTVV.

This clone turned up a few times. The genes are TRBV4-1 and TRBJ1-1; the match to TRBD1 covers 10 bases. The CDR3 runs to 20 residues. Per the germline V gene, CDR1 is MGHRA and CDR2 is YSYEKL. J lost 4 bases, V lost 3 bases, and 20 bases had no gene match. The CDR3: CASSQAIPGQGSPWGTEAFF. The CDR3 DNA is TGCGCCAGCAGCCAGGCCATCCCGGGACAGGGGAGCCCGTGGGGCACTGAAGCTTTCTTT.

The rearrangement uses TRBV19 and TRBJ1-6; D call uncertain. In germline, CDR1 is LNHDA, CDR2 SQIVND (reference sequence). Trimming pared 7 bases from V and 4 bases from J, leaving 14 bases between. This CDR3 region has 15 residues. As DNA, the CDR3 is TGTGCCAGTACCGTCACGACGGGGTATAATTCACCCCTCCACTTT. This sequence encodes CASTVTTGYNSPLHF.

In its sample, this clone was seen a few times. The rearrangement joins TRBV7-2 to TRBJ2-4, with D possibly being TRBD1 (7 bases). V dropped 5 bases and J dropped 2 bases, with 16 bases sitting between them. The V gene's germline CDR1 is SGHTA and CDR2 FQGNSA. CDR3 size: 16 residues. This chain's CDR3 is CASSPRRGLSKNIQYF. CDR3 DNA: TGTGCCAGCAGCCCCCGGAGGGGGCTGTCCAAAAACATTCAGTACTTC. The full variable domain, rest sourced from reference TRBV7-2 and TRBJ2-4, is GAGVSQSPSNKVTEKGKDVELRCDPISGHTALYWYRQSLGQGLEFLIYFQGNSAPDKSGLPSDRFSAERTGGSVSTLTIQRTQQEDSAVYLCASSPRRGLSKNIQYFGAGTRLSVL.

The V gene is TRBV9, the J gene TRBJ1-6; D is perhaps TRBD1 (6 bases). Per the germline V gene, CDR1 is SGDLS and CDR2 is YYNGEE. The CDR3 consists of 14 residues. Trimming stripped 3 bases from V and 6 bases from J, with 10 bases between. For the CDR3, the DNA is TGTGCCAGCAGCGGGGGGCAGCCTAATTCACCCCTCCACTTT. This codes for CASSGGQPNSPLHF.

This chain links TRBV9 with TRBJ2-1, with unresolved D. The CDR3 covers 14 residues. Germline V gene sequence: CDR1 SGDLS, CDR2 YYNGEE. Trimming removed 0 bases from V and 3 bases from J, with 7 bases in between. The CDR3 is CASSVGLIYNEQFF. CDR3 coding DNA: TGTGCCAGCAGCGTAGGACTTATCTACAATGAGCAGTTCTTC.

The chain links TRBV20-1 to TRBJ1-2; D possibly corresponds to TRBD1 (5 bases). The CDR3 is made up of 11 amino acids. Germline CDR1 DFQATT, CDR2 SNEGSKA (reference sequence). V dropped 4 bases and J dropped 8 bases, with 11 bases sitting between them. CDR3 DNA: TGCAGTGCTACGAGGGGCGTAGGCTACACCTTC. It translates to CSATRGVGYTF.

This clone was detected only a few times. The chain combines TRBV2 with TRBJ1-2; possibly TRBD1 for D (5 bases). Germline CDR1 SNHLY, CDR2 FYNNEI. Trimming stripped 2 bases from V and 8 bases from J, with 21 bases between. The CDR3 length is 16 residues. DNA for the CDR3: TGTGCCAGCAGTGAAATGGGCTGGGACGGCACAGGCGGCTACACCTTC. The encoded protein is CASSEMGWDGTGGYTF.

The genes are TRBV4-3 and TRBJ2-5; perhaps TRBD2 as D (5 bases). Germline V gene data show CDR1 as LGHNA and CDR2 as YSLEER. The CDR3 is 15 amino acids. V was pared by 0 bases and J by 5 bases, with 13 bases between. CDR3 DNA: TGCGCCAGCAGCCAAGATTTGCGGGTTGGGGAGACCCAGTACTTC. Translated: CASSQDLRVGETQYF.

This clone was counted a few times. The chain uses TRBV13 and TRBJ1-2; 8 bases agree with TRBD1. Germline CDR1 is PRHDT and CDR2 is FYEKMQ (reference sequence). J was trimmed by 8 bases and V by 2 bases; bases with no gene match: 10. The length of the CDR3 is 15 residues. DNA of the CDR3: TGTGCCAGCAGCTTACGGCCGGGACAGGTCTCGGGCTACACCTTC. Its protein product is CASSLRPGQVSGYTF.